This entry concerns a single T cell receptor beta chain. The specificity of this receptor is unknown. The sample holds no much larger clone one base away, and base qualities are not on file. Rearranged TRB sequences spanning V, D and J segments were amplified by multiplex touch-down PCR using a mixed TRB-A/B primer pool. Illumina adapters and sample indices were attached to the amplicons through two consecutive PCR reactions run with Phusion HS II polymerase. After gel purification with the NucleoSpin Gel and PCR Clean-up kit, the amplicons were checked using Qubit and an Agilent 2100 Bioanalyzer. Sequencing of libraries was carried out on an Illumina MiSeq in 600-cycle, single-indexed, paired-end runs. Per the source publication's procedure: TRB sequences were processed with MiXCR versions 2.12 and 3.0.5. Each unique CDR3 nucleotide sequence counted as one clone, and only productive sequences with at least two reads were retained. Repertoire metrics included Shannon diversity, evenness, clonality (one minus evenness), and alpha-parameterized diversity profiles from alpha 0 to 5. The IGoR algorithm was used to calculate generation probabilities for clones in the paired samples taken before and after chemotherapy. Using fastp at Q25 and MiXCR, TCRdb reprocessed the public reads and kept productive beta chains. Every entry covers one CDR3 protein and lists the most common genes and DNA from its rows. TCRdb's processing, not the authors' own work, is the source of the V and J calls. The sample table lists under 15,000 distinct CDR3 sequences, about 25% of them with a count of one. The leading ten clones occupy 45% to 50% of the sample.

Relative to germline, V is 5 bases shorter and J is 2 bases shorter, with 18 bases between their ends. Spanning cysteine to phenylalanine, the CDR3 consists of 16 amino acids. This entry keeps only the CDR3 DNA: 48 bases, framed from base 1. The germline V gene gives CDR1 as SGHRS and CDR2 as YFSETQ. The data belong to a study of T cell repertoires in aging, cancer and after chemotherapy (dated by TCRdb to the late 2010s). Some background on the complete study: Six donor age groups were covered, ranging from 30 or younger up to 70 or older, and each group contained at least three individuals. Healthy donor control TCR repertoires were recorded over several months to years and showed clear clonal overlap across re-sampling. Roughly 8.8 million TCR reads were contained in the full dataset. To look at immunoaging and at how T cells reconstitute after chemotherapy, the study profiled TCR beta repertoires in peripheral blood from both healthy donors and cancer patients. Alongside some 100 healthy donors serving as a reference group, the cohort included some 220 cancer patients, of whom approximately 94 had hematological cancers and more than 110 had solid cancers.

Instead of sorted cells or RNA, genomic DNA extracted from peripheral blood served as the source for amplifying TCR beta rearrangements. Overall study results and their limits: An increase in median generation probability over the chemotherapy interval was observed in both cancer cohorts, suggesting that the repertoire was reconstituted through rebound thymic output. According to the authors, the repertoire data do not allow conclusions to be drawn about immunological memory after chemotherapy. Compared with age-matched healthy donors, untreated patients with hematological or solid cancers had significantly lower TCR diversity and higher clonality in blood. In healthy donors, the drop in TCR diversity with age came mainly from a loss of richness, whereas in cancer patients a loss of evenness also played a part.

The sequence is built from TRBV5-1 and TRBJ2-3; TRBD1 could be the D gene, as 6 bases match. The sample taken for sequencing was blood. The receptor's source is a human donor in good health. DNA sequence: TGCGCCAGCAGTTTCCCGGACAGCCGCTCCACAGATACGCAGTATTTT. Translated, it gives CASSFPDSRSTDTQYF.